A single sample gave rise to the 18 T cell receptor beta chains below, sequenced in a study of T cells after yellow fever vaccination. TCRdb recomputed calls from the 5' RACE reads with MiXCR, one row per CDR3 protein. The data hold hundreds of thousands of distinct CDR3 sequences, with about 13% observed a single time. The sequencing here drew on PBMCs, taken on the day of the yellow fever booster vaccination. The receptors here all came from a man aged 25-45 years who received the YFV17D yellow fever vaccine.

This sequence joins TRBV27 and TRBJ1-2; 8 bases agree with TRBD1. CDR1 and CDR2 from the germline V gene are MNHEY and SMNVEV (reference sequence). V gave up 6 bases and J gave up 4 bases; unmatched junction bases: 16. CDR3 length: 17 amino acids. CDR3 DNA sequence: TGTGCCAGCAGAAGGCAGGGGGCGGATATGAACGGCTATGGCTACACCTTC. Translating gives CASRRQGADMNGYGYTF.

The chain couples TRBV7-9 to TRBJ2-3; D uncertain. This CDR3 comprises 14 residues. CDR1 and CDR2 from the germline V gene are SEHNR and FQNEAQ (reference sequence). V was shortened by 0 bases and J by 3 bases, with 7 bases between the two germline ends. The CDR3 DNA sequence: TGTGCCAGCAGCTTAGCGGGTCAAACAGATACGCAGTATTTT. It encodes CASSLAGQTDTQYF.

The rearrangement links TRBV29-1 to TRBJ2-7; 7 bases are shared with TRBD2. The trim removed 4 bases at V and 3 bases at J, leaving 6 bases unmatched. The germline gives CDR1 SQVTM, CDR2 ANQGSEA. The CDR3 spans 13 residues. The CDR3 sequence: CSVGSGRYYEQYF. CDR3 sequence (DNA): TGCAGCGTTGGATCCGGGAGGTACTACGAGCAGTACTTC.

This chain uses TRBV7-8 with TRBJ2-5; 7 nucleotides match TRBD1. Germline assignment: CDR1 SGHVS and CDR2 FQNEAQ. With V trimmed by 5 bases and J by 3 bases, 3 bases remained unmatched. The CDR3 consists of 13 residues. Written as DNA, the CDR3 is TGTGCCAGCAGCATGGGGACAGAAGAGACCCAGTACTTC. Protein: CASSMGTEETQYF. Filled out from reference TRBV7-8 and TRBJ2-5, the complete variable domain reads GAGVSQSPRYKVAKRGQDVALRCDPISGHVSLFWYQQALGQGPEFLTYFQNEAQLDKSGLPSDRFFAERPEGSVSTLKIQRTQQEDSAVYLCASSMGTEETQYFGPGTRLLVL.

V and J are TRBV9 and TRBJ1-2, with no clear D. This CDR3 has 12 amino acids. V was trimmed by 0 bases and J by 6 bases, leaving 6 bases between them. Looked up from germline, CDR1 is SGDLS and CDR2 is YYNGEE. The CDR3 region is CASSVDGDGYTF. CDR3 DNA sequence: TGTGCCAGCAGCGTAGACGGAGATGGCTACACCTTC.

This clonotype occurred a few times. The chain carries TRBV15 and TRBJ2-6; D is perhaps TRBD2 (6 bases). Trimming took 1 base from V and 0 from J, leaving 22 bases between them. Per germline, CDR1 LNHNV and CDR2 YYDKDF (reference sequence). The CDR3 runs to 21 residues. DNA of the CDR3: TGTGCCACCAGCAGAGGAATCTGGGTAAAGGGAGGCCGCTCTGGGGCCAACGTCCTGACTTTC. This codes for CATSRGIWVKGGRSGANVLTF.

In its sample, this clonotype was seen a few times. The rearrangement joins TRBV7-9 to TRBJ2-7, with 10 bases lining up with TRBD1. Germline-derived CDR1 and CDR2 are SEHNR and FQNEAQ (reference sequence). Unmatched junction bases numbered 10, after V lost 3 bases and J lost 2 bases. The CDR3 runs to 17 residues. The CDR3 DNA is TGTGCCAGCAGCTTTCCTCCGGGACAGGGGACCGCCTACGAGCAGTACTTC. It translates to CASSFPPGQGTAYEQYF.

The chain links TRBV7-2 to TRBJ2-1; D gene ambiguous. V was trimmed by 0 bases and J by 7 bases, leaving 10 bases between them. Germline V CDR1 and CDR2: SGHTA, FQGNSA. The CDR3 has 14 residues. The CDR3 DNA sequence: TGTGCCAGCAGCTTAGCGCTAAGGAGTAATGAGCAGTTCTTC. Residues: CASSLALRSNEQFF.

The V and J genes are TRBV5-5 and TRBJ2-7; D possibly uses TRBD1 or TRBD2 (6 bases each). V lost 6 bases and J 4 bases, leaving 14 bases between the germline ends. Germline assignment: CDR1 SGHKS and CDR2 YYEKEE (reference sequence). The CDR3 covers 13 residues. The CDR3 region has the DNA TGTGCCAGCATCGGGCAGGGGACTTACGAGCAGTACTTC. Its translation: CASIGQGTYEQYF.

The chain combines TRBV12-3 or TRBV12-4 with TRBJ2-1; D is uncertain. CDR3 length: 15 residues. V was clipped by 7 bases and J by 1 base, with 14 bases between them. In DNA form, the CDR3 reads TGTGCCAGCAACGAGACAAGGATGTCCTACAATGAGCAGTTCTTC. Its translation is CASNETRMSYNEQFF.

This clonotype was detected only a few times. This chain connects TRBV27 to TRBJ2-5; D is ambiguous. This CDR3 comprises 14 residues. Per germline, CDR1 MNHEY and CDR2 SMNVEV (reference sequence). The V end was cut by 4 bases, the J end by 6 bases, with 15 bases between. CDR3 region: CASSSAPGAQTQYF. The DNA of the CDR3 is TGTGCCAGCAGTTCTGCCCCCGGAGCACAGACCCAGTACTTC.

This clonotype was seen only a few times. The chain uses TRBV6-1 and TRBJ2-2; 9 positions match TRBD1. The CDR3 has 16 amino acids. J lost 5 bases, V lost 5 bases, and 9 bases had no gene match. The germline V gene encodes CDR1 MNHNS and CDR2 SASEGT. CDR3 nucleotide sequence: TGTGCCAGCAGTCTAGCCCGGACAGGGGTTACCGGGGAGCTGTTTTTT. This translates into CASSLARTGVTGELFF.

This chain uses TRBV7-2 with TRBJ1-6; D possibly corresponds to TRBD1 (5 bases). The CDR3 is 14 amino acids. V was pared by 3 bases and J by 8 bases, with 11 bases between. Germline V gene lookup returns CDR1 SGHTA and CDR2 FQGNSA. CDR3 region: CASSLVQGYSPLHF. CDR3 sequence (DNA): TGTGCCAGCAGCTTGGTCCAGGGTTATTCACCCCTCCACTTT.

This clonotype was seen a handful of times. The chain has TRBV20-1 and TRBJ2-7; 10 bases are shared with TRBD1. Germline CDR1 DFQATT, CDR2 SNEGSKA (reference sequence). The CDR3 consists of 14 residues. Unmatched junction bases numbered 7, after V lost 4 bases and J lost 4 bases. The CDR3: CSATSGQGWYEQYF. CDR3 in DNA: TGCAGTGCTACGTCGGGACAGGGGTGGTACGAGCAGTACTTC.

V usage is TRBV29-1 and J usage is TRBJ2-1, with 9 bases identical to TRBD2. Looked up from germline, CDR1 is SQVTM and CDR2 is ANQGSEA. The J segment lost 7 bases and the V segment lost 7 bases, leaving 2 bases of the junction unmatched. The length of the CDR3 is 11 residues. The DNA of the CDR3 is TGCAGCGCCGGACTAGCGAATGAGCAGTTCTTC. This translates into CSAGLANEQFF.

The chain employs TRBV5-1 and TRBJ2-7, with 9 positions matching TRBD1. The CDR3 has 13 amino acids. V dropped 4 bases and J dropped 6; count of bases not matched to a gene: 5. Germline-derived CDR1 and CDR2 are SGHRS and YFSETQ. This CDR3 reads CASSPGQGREQYF. CDR3 coding DNA: TGCGCCAGCAGCCCGGGACAGGGACGCGAGCAGTACTTC. The entire variable domain, with the rest obtained from reference TRBV5-1 and TRBJ2-7, is as follows: KAGVTQTPRYLIKTRGQQVTLSCSPISGHRSVSWYQQTPGQGLQFLFEYFSETQRNKGNFPGRFSGRQFSNSRSEMNVSTLELGDSALYLCASSPGQGREQYFGPGTRLTVT.

This clonotype was recorded a few times. This rearrangement joins TRBV7-6 to TRBJ2-7, with 9 nucleotides matching TRBD1. Trimming removed 5 bases from V and 7 bases from J; junction bases left unmatched: 9. CDR3 size: 14 residues. Per the germline V gene, CDR1 is SGHVS and CDR2 is FNYEAQ. As DNA, the CDR3 is TGTGCCAGCAGCCCCAGGACAGGGGCCGGAGAGCAGTACTTC. Translation gives CASSPRTGAGEQYF.

The chain employs TRBV29-1 and TRBJ1-2, with D tentatively TRBD1 (5 bases). The CDR3 loop spans 12 amino acids. Per germline, CDR1 SQVTM and CDR2 ANQGSEA. The CDR3 spells CAGHSLNYGYTF. CDR3 coding DNA: TGCGCCGGACACAGTCTTAACTATGGCTACACCTTC. The full variable domain, its missing parts supplied by reference TRBV29-1 and TRBJ1-2, is SAVISQKPSRDICQRGTSLTIQCQVDSQVTMMFWYRQQPGQSLTLIATANQGSEATYESGFVIDKFPISRPNLTFSTLTVSNMSPEDSSIYLCAGHSLNYGYTFGSGTRLTVV.